A single sample is the source of the 21 T cell receptor beta chains below, sequenced in a study of blood T cell repertoires in COVID-19. Profiled with immunoSEQ multiplex PCR; TCRdb holds only in-frame clones, not every one. Among 200,000 to 250,000 clones listed, roughly three quarters were seen once. Sequencing used peripheral blood. These TCRs come from a woman in her forties with active or convalescent COVID-19.

At least ten counts were recorded for this clone. The rearrangement links TRBV6-1 to TRBJ2-1, with a tentative D call TRBD1 (6 bases). Trimming took off 3 bases at V and 0 bases at J, with 18 bases between the two ends. CDR1 is MNHNS and CDR2 is SASEGT in the germline V gene. The CDR3 has 18 residues. The CDR3 region has the DNA TGTGCCAGCAGTGAGCCCGGACAGACCGATAGCTCCTACAATGAGCAGTTCTTC. The encoded protein is CASSEPGQTDSSYNEQFF.

The chain uses TRBV3-1 (or the pseudogene TRBV3-2) and TRBJ1-2; D remains unclear. V was pared by 0 bases and J by 7 bases, with 15 bases between. The CDR3 has 15 residues. The germline CDR1 and CDR2 sequences are LGHDT and YNNKEL (reference sequence). The CDR3 sequence: CASSQDAAGRSGYTF. In DNA form, the CDR3 reads TGTGCCAGCAGCCAAGACGCGGCGGGGAGATCTGGCTACACCTTC.

The rearrangement uses TRBV6-5 and TRBJ1-2; D is uncertain. Trimming left V 7 bases short and J 4 bases short, with 13 bases between. Germline values: CDR1 MNHEY, CDR2 SVGAGI. There are 13 residues in the CDR3. For the CDR3, the DNA is TGTGCCAGCACCGCTCCTACGGGCTATGGCTACACCTTC. Protein product: CASTAPTGYGYTF.

In nucleotides, the CDR3 is TGTGCCAGCAGCCAACGCAGGGGCACAACTAATGAAAAACTGTTTTTT. It specifies CASSQRRGTTNEKLFF. The rearrangement uses TRBV3-1 (or the pseudogene TRBV3-2) and TRBJ1-4; TRBD1 is a possible D gene (6 bases). The CDR3 runs to 16 residues. Trimming stripped 2 bases from V and 0 bases from J, with 10 bases between. CDR1 is LGHDT, CDR2 YNNKEL, per germline (reference sequence).

V gene TRBV29-1 combines with J gene TRBJ2-5, with 9 bases aligning to TRBD1. The germline gives CDR1 SQVTM, CDR2 ANQGSEA. The CDR3 runs 13 residues. Trimming cost V 3 bases and J 4 bases; bases outside gene matches: 3. The CDR3 here is CSVEQTGGETQYF. The CDR3 DNA reads as TGCAGCGTTGAGCAGACAGGGGGAGAGACCCAGTACTTC.

The CDR3 is CASSLYSRVSTDTQYF. The CDR3 nucleotides are TGTGCCAGCAGTTTATATAGCCGAGTCAGCACAGATACGCAGTATTTT. This sequence joins TRBV27 and TRBJ2-3; D is unresolved. This CDR3 has 16 amino acids. V lost 1 base and J 0 bases, leaving 11 bases between the germline ends. Looked up from germline, CDR1 is MNHEY and CDR2 is SMNVEV (reference sequence).

The chain couples TRBV10-1 to TRBJ2-2; 12 positions agree with TRBD1. Germline V gives CDR1 WNHNN, CDR2 SYGVQD (reference sequence). Trimming took 5 bases from V and 4 from J; bases not matched to a gene: 8. This CDR3 region has 17 residues. This CDR3 is CASSPLPGQGATGELFF. The DNA for the CDR3 is TGCGCCAGCAGTCCCCTTCCGGGACAGGGGGCCACCGGGGAGCTGTTTTTT.

This chain joins TRBV6-1 and TRBJ2-7, with D hard to call. Germline CDR1 is MNHNS and CDR2 is SASEGT. V shed 0 bases and J shed 1 base, with 7 bases lying between them. The CDR3 spans 14 residues. The CDR3 protein is CASSEAGRSYEQYV. CDR3 coding DNA: TGTGCCAGCAGTGAAGCGGGCAGGTCCTACGAGCAGTACGTC.

This clone was counted only a few times. The DNA of the CDR3 is TGTGCCAGCAGCAGTCAGGGTGTGGGAAACTATGGCTACACCTTC. It is translated as CASSSQGVGNYGYTF. This chain uses TRBV3-1 (or the pseudogene TRBV3-2) with TRBJ1-2, with D possibly being TRBD1 (5 bases). Germline-derived CDR1 and CDR2 are LGHDT and YNNKEL (reference sequence). Trimming took 5 bases from V and 2 from J, leaving 15 bases between them. The CDR3 is 15 amino acids.

The count of this clone is one. The chain carries TRBV4-1 and TRBJ2-5, with TRBD2 as a possible D gene (6 bases). Per germline, CDR1 MGHRA and CDR2 YSYEKL. This CDR3 has 17 amino acids. V dropped 3 bases and J dropped 2 bases, with 19 bases sitting between them. This CDR3 is CASSQTLRGVLQETQYF. The CDR3, as DNA: TGCGCCAGCAGCCAGACCCTTCGCGGGGTTTTACAAGAGACCCAGTACTTC.

This clone was seen just once. Here the CDR3 reads CAWRSRGGTEAFF. Here the CDR3 DNA reads TGTGCCTGGAGATCGCGGGGGGGCACTGAAGCTTTCTTT. The rearrangement joins TRBV30 to TRBJ1-1; TRBD1 might be the D (5 bases). With 3 bases removed from V and 4 bases from J, the gap between germline ends came to 12 bases. The CDR3 runs 13 residues. Germline CDR1 is GTSNPN and CDR2 is SVGIG (reference sequence).

This clone was seen once. The J gene is TRBJ2-1, the V gene TRBV11-2, with D maybe TRBD2 (7 bases). Germline values: CDR1 SGHAT, CDR2 FQNNGV. The CDR3 covers 16 residues. Trimming removed 1 base at V and 2 bases at J, with 12 bases between. CDR3 sequence: CASSLVGRGPYNEQFF. DNA for the CDR3: TGTGCCAGCAGCTTAGTTGGGCGGGGGCCCTACAATGAGCAGTTCTTC.

Points on this clone: Other DNA sequences in the sample encode the same CDR3. This rearrangement joins TRBV3-1 (or the pseudogene TRBV3-2) to TRBJ2-7; 11 positions agree with TRBD2. CDR1 and CDR2 (germline): LGHDT, YNNKEL (reference sequence). CDR3 length: 14 amino acids. The trim removed 2 bases at V and 4 bases at J, leaving 1 base unmatched. Here the CDR3 reads CASSQTSGGYEQYF. CDR3 nucleotides: TGTGCCAGCAGCCAAACTAGCGGGGGATACGAGCAGTACTTC.

V usage is TRBV29-1 and J usage is TRBJ2-3, with TRBD2 as a possible D gene (7 bases). The germline V gene encodes CDR1 SQVTM and CDR2 ANQGSEA. This CDR3 has 15 residues. The V end lost 7 bases, the J end lost 5 bases, and 22 bases lay between the germline ends. The CDR3 DNA sequence: TGCAGCGCCGAGGGGGGATCTTTAGCGGGAGATACGCAGTATTTT. It is translated as CSAEGGSLAGDTQYF.

The chain joins TRBV20-1 to TRBJ2-7; D unresolved. The CDR3 runs to 14 residues. V lost 3 bases and J lost 1, with 13 bases in between. Looked up from germline, CDR1 is DFQATT and CDR2 is SNEGSKA (reference sequence). The CDR3, as DNA: TGCAGTGCTAGTATTCCCCCCTTTTCCTACGAGCAGTACTTC. Translated: CSASIPPFSYEQYF.

The rearrangement uses TRBV4-1 and TRBJ1-4; TRBD1 matches at 8 bases. The CDR3 contains 16 residues. V lost 5 bases, J lost 7 bases, and 12 bases stayed unmatched. The germline CDR1 and CDR2 sequences are MGHRA and YSYEKL. CDR3 sequence: CASSSGQGGDSEKLFF. CDR3 bases: TGCGCCAGCAGCTCTGGACAGGGCGGTGATAGTGAAAAACTGTTTTTT.

The chain has TRBV6-5 and TRBJ1-3; D might be TRBD1 (6 bases). V lost 5 bases to trimming and J lost 0 bases, with 8 bases between them. Per the germline V gene, CDR1 is MNHEY and CDR2 is SVGAGI. The CDR3 has 14 residues. CDR3: CASSRQVSGNTIYF. The CDR3 DNA is TGTGCCAGCAGTCGACAGGTCTCTGGAAACACCATATATTTT.

The chain employs TRBV2 and TRBJ1-1; possibly TRBD1 for D (6 bases). The CDR3 is 14 amino acids. Trimming shortened V by 4 bases and J by 4 bases, and 13 bases separated the two germline ends. CDR1 and CDR2 from the germline V gene are SNHLY and FYNNEI. The CDR3 nucleotides are TGTGCCAGCAGTGCCGGACAGTGGAGCACTGAAGCTTTCTTT. Translated: CASSAGQWSTEAFF.

This rearrangement joins TRBV6-9 to TRBJ2-7; 10 bases match TRBD2. Germline CDR1 MNHGY, CDR2 SVAAGI. With 5 bases clipped from V and 3 bases from J, the junction kept 4 bases outside the gene matches. This CDR3 spans 14 amino acids. The DNA of the CDR3 is TGTGCCAGCAGTGGGCTAGCGGGGGACTACGAGCAGTACGTC. This gives the protein CASSGLAGDYEQYV.

This chain joins TRBV7-9 and TRBJ2-7; TRBD1 is a possible D gene (5 bases). This CDR3 has 16 residues. Germline assignment: CDR1 SEHNR and CDR2 FQNEAQ (reference sequence). The V gene lost 2 bases and the J gene lost 3 bases, with 17 bases spanning the gap. For the CDR3, the DNA is TGTGCCAGCAGCTTACAGGCGGCAGGGATGAGCTACGAGCAGTACTTC. This sequence encodes CASSLQAAGMSYEQYF.

The chain joins TRBV4-2 to TRBJ2-4, with D perhaps matching TRBD1 (7 bases). The CDR3 sequence is 15 residues long. Germline V gene data show CDR1 as LGHNA and CDR2 as YNFKEQ. V gave up 2 bases and J gave up 6 bases, with 14 bases separating them. In DNA, the CDR3 is TGTGCCAGCAGCCAACCAGGGGGGCTGGGAAACATTCAGTACTTC. The encoded protein is CASSQPGGLGNIQYF.